This T cell receptor beta chain was recovered during a study of T-cell reconstitution after alpha-beta-depleted transplantation in children. Study-level points and caveats: For some patients, TCRbeta diversity was high at day 60 because of recipient T cells and thymic progenitors that survived. At the one-year point after transplant, T-cell counts and TCRbeta diversity were found to come mostly from T cells that had been newly produced.

This clonotype came up many times. Antigen specificity is unknown. The CDR3 has 17 amino acids. Trimming removed 1 base at V and 13 bases at J, with 28 bases between. Looked up from germline, CDR1 is SGHVS and CDR2 is FQNEAQ. Researchers prepared the TCRbeta library using unique molecular identifiers, the study reports. One entry per CDR3 protein, called by TCRdb with MiXCR from the PCR reads. The sample gives over 450,000 distinct CDR3 sequences, approximately 10% of which show up once; 2% is in the top ten. The J gene is TRBJ2-5, the V gene TRBV7-8; D remains unclear. The source material was PBMCs, sampled before TCRalphabeta/CD19-depleted stem cell transplant. The clonotype was recovered from a child aged 2-9 years with inherited bone marrow failure, due to receive a stem cell transplant. DNA of the CDR3: TGTGCCAGCAGCTTAGAGTCTAGGCGCAACTCTGCGCCGAAGGGGTACTTC. Protein sequence: CASSLESRRNSAPKGYF.